Below are 30 T cell receptor beta chains sequenced from a single sample in a study of T cell clones after liver transplantation. Alloreactive TCRbeta sequences came from sequencing proliferating CFSE-low cells in the MLR. Which antigens these TCRs recognize remains unknown. Generated by immunoSEQ multiplex PCR, the TCRdb table keeps only in-frame clones and is missing some. The sample contains thousands of clones, around 30% of which appear only once. The sample taken for sequencing was CD4+ T cells from cultured PBMCs. The receptors derive from a human patient who received a liver transplant. Some T cells may arise from the graft donor.

J is TRBJ2-1 and V is TRBV6-6; a weak D match, TRBD1 (6 bases). The germline V and J ends were trimmed by 6 bases and 7 bases, with 19 bases remaining between them. This CDR3 has 15 residues. The germline CDR1 and CDR2 sequences are MNHNY and SVGAGI (reference sequence). This chain's CDR3 is CASSSLRQGSNEQFF. The CDR3, as DNA: TGTGCCAGCAGCTCGCTGCGCCAGGGGAGTAATGAGCAGTTCTTC.

This clone was picked up a small number of times. An end of the junction differs from the germline gene, which may be a read error. The chain combines TRBV7-8 with TRBJ2-7, with D perhaps matching TRBD2 (6 bases). Germline V CDR1 and CDR2: SGHVS, FQNEAQ. This CDR3 has 16 amino acids. The CDR3 DNA follows: TGCGCCAGCAGCCAGCCCCTAGCGCCACGTCCCTACGAGCAGTACTTC. It encodes CASSQPLAPRPYEQYF.

This clone was counted a few times. The chain is built from TRBV7-2 and TRBJ1-4; maybe TRBD1 (5 bases). V was shortened by 5 bases and J by 6 bases, with 13 bases between the two germline ends. CDR1 and CDR2 from the germline V gene are SGHTA and FQGNSA. The CDR3 consists of 14 residues. The CDR3 sequence: CASSLRLGDEKLFF. The CDR3 DNA reads as TGTGCCAGCAGCCTTCGACTGGGGGATGAAAAACTGTTTTTT.

This clone was detected a few times. The chain employs TRBV30 and TRBJ2-1; 8 bases agree with TRBD2. CDR3 length equals 15 residues. Losses at the gene ends were 2 bases for V and 6 bases for J; bases not matched to a gene: 9. Looked up from germline, CDR1 is GTSNPN and CDR2 is SVGIG (reference sequence). This CDR3 is CAWSLWREAGNEQFF. The CDR3, as DNA: TGTGCCTGGAGTCTTTGGCGGGAGGCGGGCAATGAGCAGTTCTTC.

V is TRBV28 and J is TRBJ2-7, with 7 positions matching TRBD2. Trimming cost V 1 base and J 7 bases; bases outside gene matches: 1. The CDR3 length is 12 residues. CDR1 is MDHEN and CDR2 is SYDVKM in the germline V gene. CDR3 sequence: CASSLYGREQYF. The CDR3 nucleotides read TGTGCCAGCAGTTTATACGGGAGGGAGCAGTACTTC.

The CDR3 loop is CAWSKNWGKLAGANEQFF. CDR3 DNA sequence: TGTGCCTGGAGTAAAAATTGGGGCAAGCTAGCGGGGGCCAATGAGCAGTTCTTC. V and J are TRBV30 and TRBJ2-1; 10 bases map to TRBD2. Germline V gene data show CDR1 as GTSNPN and CDR2 as SVGIG (reference sequence). There are 18 residues in the CDR3. After removal of 2 bases from V and 6 bases from J, the junction contained 16 bases not matched to a gene.

This sequence joins TRBV11-2 and TRBJ2-7, with a tentative D call TRBD2 (6 bases). Per germline, CDR1 SGHAT and CDR2 FQNNGV. The CDR3 extends over 16 amino acids. The germline V and J ends were trimmed by 5 bases and 5 bases, with 22 bases remaining between them. The CDR3 spells CASSAIKAAGRNEQYF. In DNA form, the CDR3 reads TGTGCCAGCAGCGCTATAAAGGCGGCGGGAAGGAACGAGCAGTACTTC.

V usage is TRBV20-1 and J usage is TRBJ2-7; TRBD1 aligns across 7 bases. Looked up from germline, CDR1 is DFQATT and CDR2 is SNEGSKA (reference sequence). The V and J ends lost 6 bases and 6 bases, in that order; junction bases with no gene match: 5. The length of the CDR3 is 11 residues. The CDR3 coding sequence is TGCAGTGCCGGTTACAGGGGCGAGCAGTACTTC. Amino acid sequence: CSAGYRGEQYF.

The CDR3 nucleotides read TGTGCCAGCAGCTTAGATGGGGGACAGGGAGAGACCCAGTACTTC. Its protein product is CASSLDGGQGETQYF. This chain joins TRBV11-3 and TRBJ2-5; 9 nucleotides agree with TRBD1. CDR1 and CDR2 (germline): SGHNT, YENEEA. The CDR3 covers 15 residues. The J segment lost 4 bases and the V segment lost 0 bases, leaving 3 bases of the junction unmatched.

The chain uses TRBV28 and TRBJ2-7, with D uncertain. The CDR3 consists of 14 residues. V was cut by 6 bases and J by 2 bases, with 14 bases left in between. CDR1 and CDR2 from the germline V gene are MDHEN and SYDVKM. CDR3 DNA sequence: TGTGCCAGCAGGCCCCCGACAAATACCTACGAGCAGTACTTC. Translating it yields CASRPPTNTYEQYF. Complete variable domain (other parts from reference TRBV28 and TRBJ2-7): DVKVTQSSRYLVKRTGEKVFLECVQDMDHENMFWYRQDPGLGLRLIYFSYDVKMKEKGDIPEGYSVSREKKERFSLILESASTNQTSMYLCASRPPTNTYEQYFGPGTRLTVT.

The J gene is TRBJ2-7, the V gene TRBV4-2; 9 bases fit TRBD1. Germline V lookup: CDR1 LGHNA, CDR2 YNFKEQ. The CDR3 runs 15 residues. Germline trimming cut 4 bases from V and 3 bases from J; bases unmatched to any gene: 7. CDR3 amino acids: CASSRTGTGRYEQYF. In nucleotides, the CDR3 is TGTGCCAGCAGCCGGACAGGGACAGGGCGCTACGAGCAGTACTTC.

The chain is built from TRBV5-8 and TRBJ2-2, with D perhaps matching TRBD2 (6 bases). This CDR3 is 16 amino acids long. V was shortened by 3 bases and J by 5 bases, with 17 bases between the two germline ends. CDR1 and CDR2 from the germline V gene are SGHTS and YDEGEE. The chain's CDR3 is CASSYAPGSWTGELFF. The DNA of the CDR3 is TGTGCCAGCAGCTACGCACCCGGGAGTTGGACCGGGGAGCTGTTTTTT.

This clone was seen once. CDR3: CASSSYYRGNTGELFF. CDR3 coding DNA: TGTGCCAGCAGTTCCTATTACAGGGGGAACACCGGGGAGCTGTTTTTT. V is TRBV27 and J is TRBJ2-2; 7 bases map to TRBD1. Trimming removed 4 bases from V and 1 base from J; junction bases left unmatched: 6. Germline-derived CDR1 and CDR2 are MNHEY and SMNVEV (reference sequence). There are 16 residues in the CDR3.

The chain links TRBV5-4 to TRBJ2-7, with TRBD1 matching 9 bases. This CDR3 is 14 amino acids long. Trimming took 4 bases from V and 6 from J; bases not matched to a gene: 8. The V gene's germline CDR1 is SGHNT and CDR2 YYREEE (reference sequence). CDR3 nucleotide sequence: TGTGCCAGCAGCCGTGGACAGGGGTTCGGCGAGCAGTACTTC. Its protein is CASSRGQGFGEQYF.

The gene calls are TRBV6-6 and TRBJ2-3; possible D gene TRBD1, 5 bases. The CDR3 covers 12 residues. The V and J ends lost 5 bases and 9 bases respectively, with 12 bases between them. The germline gives CDR1 MNHNY, CDR2 SVGAGI (reference sequence). CDR3: CASSDRPRTQYF. CDR3 sequence (DNA): TGTGCCAGCAGTGACAGACCCAGGACGCAGTATTTT.

Only a few counts were recorded for this clone. The chain combines TRBV27 with TRBJ2-1; 8 nucleotides match TRBD2. This CDR3 comprises 16 residues. Germline V gene lookup returns CDR1 MNHEY and CDR2 SMNVEV (reference sequence). V dropped 3 bases and J dropped 5; count of bases not matched to a gene: 9. DNA for the CDR3: TGTGCCAGCAGTTTCCTCGGGACTAGATCCAACAATGAGCAGTTCTTC. Amino acid sequence: CASSFLGTRSNNEQFF.

By frequency in the sample, this clone is medium-sized (0.01 to 0.1%). The J gene is TRBJ1-5, the V gene TRBV28; D unclear. The CDR3 is 12 amino acids. Trimming pared 7 bases from V and 6 bases from J, leaving 10 bases between. Germline assignment: CDR1 MDHEN and CDR2 SYDVKM. CDR3 sequence reads: CASKASVQPQHF. The CDR3 nucleotides are TGTGCCAGCAAGGCTAGCGTTCAGCCCCAGCATTTT.

There are a few counts of this clone. The CDR3 nucleotides read TGTGCCAGCATTCCACCGGGGGCCCCCAACACTGAAGCTTTCTTT. Its translation is CASIPPGAPNTEAFF. The V gene is TRBV6-1, the J gene TRBJ1-1, with D possibly matching TRBD1 (6 bases). Germline loops: CDR1 MNHNS, CDR2 SASEGT. Deletions cut 7 bases from V and 2 bases from J, with 17 bases between. This CDR3 region has 15 residues.

The CDR3 loop is CASRQGNQPQHF. Written as DNA, the CDR3 is TGTGCCAGTAGGCAGGGGAATCAGCCCCAGCATTTT. The chain employs TRBV19 and TRBJ1-5; D is possibly TRBD1 (6 bases). There are 12 residues in the CDR3. Germline CDR1 LNHDA, CDR2 SQIVND (reference sequence). The V gene lost 6 bases and the J gene lost 4 bases, with 7 bases spanning the gap. Based on the CDR3 plus reference TRBV19 and TRBJ1-5, the full variable domain is DGGITQSPKYLFRKEGQNVTLSCEQNLNHDAMYWYRQDPGQGLRLIYYSQIVNDFQKGDIAEGYSVSREKKESFPLTVTSAQKNPTAFYLCASRQGNQPQHFGDGTRLSIL.

V gene TRBV6-5 combines with J gene TRBJ2-5; TRBD1 agrees at 7 bases. Germline assignment: CDR1 MNHEY and CDR2 SVGAGI. V dropped 5 bases and J dropped 3; count of bases not matched to a gene: 9. This CDR3 spans 15 amino acids. The CDR3 bases are TGTGCCAGCAGTCCCCGGAGCAGGGGGAAAGAGACCCAGTACTTC. Translating gives CASSPRSRGKETQYF.

This chain connects TRBV9 to TRBJ1-2; D may be TRBD1 (5 bases). There are 13 residues in the CDR3. Germline CDR1 and CDR2: SGDLS and YYNGEE. V dropped 2 bases and J dropped 1 base, with 6 bases sitting between them. CDR3 nucleotide sequence: TGTGCCAGCAGCGTGGACATTAACTATGGCTACACCTTC. Its translation: CASSVDINYGYTF.

A remark on this clone: The junction departs from the called germline gene at one end, perhaps through a read error. The CDR3 DNA sequence: TGTGCCAGCAGTTACTCTGGGAAAGTAGGGGAAAAACTGTTTTTT. It codes for CASSYSGKVGEKLFF. The chain joins TRBV6-4 to TRBJ1-4, with D unclear. The CDR3 extends over 15 amino acids. Germline CDR1 reads MRHNA; CDR2 reads SNTAGT.

This clone occurred a few times. The junction shows a germline mismatch at one end, possibly a read error. The J gene is TRBJ2-7, the V gene TRBV7-9, with D perhaps TRBD2 (7 bases). From germline, CDR1 is SEHNR and CDR2 FQNEAQ (reference sequence). The CDR3 has 14 residues. The CDR3, as DNA: TGCGCCAGCAGCCTTGGTTGGGGGGGCCCCGAGCAGTACTTC. It specifies CASSLGWGGPEQYF.

This clone was counted between two and nine times. The genes are TRBV5-1 and TRBJ1-1; 8 bases align to TRBD1. V was pared by 3 bases and J by 5 bases, with 18 bases of the junction left unmatched. CDR1 and CDR2 (germline): SGHRS, YFSETQ. The CDR3 is 18 residues long. CDR3 in DNA: TGCGCCAGCAGCTCTGGACAGGGCGGCGGATCGAAGGATACTGAAGCTTTCTTT. This encodes CASSSGQGGGSKDTEAFF.

The sample holds a few counts of this clone. The rearrangement links TRBV18 to TRBJ1-1, with 10 nucleotides matching TRBD1. The germline V gene encodes CDR1 KGHSH and CDR2 LQKENI. The CDR3 is 13 amino acids. Trimming at V came to 4 bases and at J to 4 bases, leaving 0 bases not matched to a gene. The CDR3 DNA is TGTGCCAGCTCACGGGACAGGGGCACTGAAGCTTTCTTT. It specifies CASSRDRGTEAFF.

A single count supports this clone. This sequence joins TRBV28 and TRBJ1-3; a weak D match, TRBD1 (6 bases). Germline V gene sequence: CDR1 MDHEN, CDR2 SYDVKM. This CDR3 has 16 residues. Trimming pared 2 bases from V and 4 bases from J, leaving 15 bases between. CDR3 bases: TGTGCCAGCAGTTTAAGTCCGGGGGCTGGGGGAAACACCATATATTTT. Protein sequence: CASSLSPGAGGNTIYF. Full variable domain (outside the CDR3, taken from reference TRBV28 and TRBJ1-3): DVKVTQSSRYLVKRTGEKVFLECVQDMDHENMFWYRQDPGLGLRLIYFSYDVKMKEKGDIPEGYSVSREKKERFSLILESASTNQTSMYLCASSLSPGAGGNTIYFGEGSWLTVV.

The chain recombines TRBV14 with TRBJ2-3; either TRBD1 or TRBD2 may supply D (7 bases each). Germline CDR1 and CDR2: SGHDN and FVKESK. V lost 4 bases to trimming and J lost 3 bases, with 23 bases between them. The CDR3 is 18 amino acids. CDR3 region: CASSPTIRGLAVTDTQYF. CDR3 sequence (DNA): TGTGCCAGCAGCCCAACTATAAGGGGGCTAGCGGTGACAGATACGCAGTATTTT.

The table lists this clone with a few counts. CDR3 sequence: CASSNQAGHTEAFF. The CDR3 DNA reads TGTGCCAGCAGCAACCAGGCTGGGCACACTGAAGCTTTCTTT. The gene calls are TRBV7-2 and TRBJ1-1; D not certain. Trimming stripped 5 bases from V and 3 bases from J, with 13 bases between. The CDR3 covers 14 residues. Germline loops: CDR1 SGHTA, CDR2 FQGNSA.

DNA for the CDR3: TGTGCCAGCAGCTTAAACTCCTACAATGAGCAGTTCTTC. Its protein product is CASSLNSYNEQFF. This rearrangement joins TRBV7-2 to TRBJ2-1; the D is unclear. CDR3 length equals 13 residues. From germline, CDR1 is SGHTA and CDR2 FQGNSA. Trimming shortened V by 2 bases and J by 0 bases, and 2 bases separated the two germline ends.

CDR3 in DNA: TGTGCCAGCAGCTTGGCCGGGACAGGGAGGGTGATCACTGAAGCTTTCTTT. This encodes CASSLAGTGRVITEAFF. The chain is built from TRBV7-2 and TRBJ1-1, with 9 bases that match TRBD1. V lost 3 bases, J lost 4 bases, and 12 bases stayed unmatched. The CDR3 has 17 residues. Germline V gives CDR1 SGHTA, CDR2 FQGNSA. The full variable domain, with the rest looked up from reference TRBV7-2 and TRBJ1-1, is GAGVSQSPSNKVTEKGKDVELRCDPISGHTALYWYRQSLGQGLEFLIYFQGNSAPDKSGLPSDRFSAERTGGSVSTLTIQRTQQEDSAVYLCASSLAGTGRVITEAFFGQGTRLTVV.